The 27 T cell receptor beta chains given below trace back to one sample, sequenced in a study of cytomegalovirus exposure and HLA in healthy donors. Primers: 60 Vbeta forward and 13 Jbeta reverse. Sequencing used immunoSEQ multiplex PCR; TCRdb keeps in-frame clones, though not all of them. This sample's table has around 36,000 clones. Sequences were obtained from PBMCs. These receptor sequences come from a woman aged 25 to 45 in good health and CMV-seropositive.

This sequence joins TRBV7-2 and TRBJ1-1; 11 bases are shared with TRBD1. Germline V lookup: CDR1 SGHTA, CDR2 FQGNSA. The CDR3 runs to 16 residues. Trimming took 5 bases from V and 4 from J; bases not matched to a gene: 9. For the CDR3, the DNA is TGTGCCAGCAGCCAACGGACAGGGGGCATGGGCACTGAAGCTTTCTTT. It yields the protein CASSQRTGGMGTEAFF.

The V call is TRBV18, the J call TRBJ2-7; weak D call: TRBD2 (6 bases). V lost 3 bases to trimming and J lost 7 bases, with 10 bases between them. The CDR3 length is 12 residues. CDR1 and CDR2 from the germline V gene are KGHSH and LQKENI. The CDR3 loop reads CASSPGGREQYF. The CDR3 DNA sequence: TGTGCCAGCTCACCCGGAGGGAGGGAGCAGTACTTC.

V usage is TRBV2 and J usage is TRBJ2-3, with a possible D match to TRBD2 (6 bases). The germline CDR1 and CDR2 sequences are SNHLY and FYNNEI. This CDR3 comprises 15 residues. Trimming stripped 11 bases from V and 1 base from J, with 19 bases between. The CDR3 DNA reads TGTGCCGTCGGGGGAGCCCGTCCGGGCACAGATACGCAGTATTTT. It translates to CAVGGARPGTDTQYF.

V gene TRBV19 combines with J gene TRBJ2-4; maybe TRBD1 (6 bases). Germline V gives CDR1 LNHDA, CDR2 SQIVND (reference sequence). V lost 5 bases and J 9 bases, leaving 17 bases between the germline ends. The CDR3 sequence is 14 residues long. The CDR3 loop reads CASSWGQDSGIQYF. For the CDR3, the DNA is TGTGCCAGTAGTTGGGGACAAGATTCAGGCATTCAGTACTTC.

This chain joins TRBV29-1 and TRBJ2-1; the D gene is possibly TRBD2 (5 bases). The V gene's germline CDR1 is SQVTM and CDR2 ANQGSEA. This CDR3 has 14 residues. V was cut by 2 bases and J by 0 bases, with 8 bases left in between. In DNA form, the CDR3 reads TGCAGCGTTGAAAAAGGGAGCTCCTACAATGAGCAGTTCTTC. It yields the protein CSVEKGSSYNEQFF.

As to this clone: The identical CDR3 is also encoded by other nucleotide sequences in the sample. CDR3 amino acids: CDASPNGRRGAAPPEAFF. CDR3 sequence (DNA): TGTGATGCTAGCCCAAACGGCAGACGGGGGGCCGCCCCCCCTGAAGCTTTCTTT. V usage is TRBV7-9 and J usage is TRBJ1-1, with D tentatively TRBD1 (6 bases). Germline CDR1 SEHNR, CDR2 FQNEAQ (reference sequence). There are 18 residues in the CDR3.

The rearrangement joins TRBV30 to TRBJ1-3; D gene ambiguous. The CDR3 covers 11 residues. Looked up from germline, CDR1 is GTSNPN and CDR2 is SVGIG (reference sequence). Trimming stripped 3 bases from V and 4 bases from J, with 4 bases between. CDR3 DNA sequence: TGTGCCTGGAGGGCCGGAAACACCATATATTTT. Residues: CAWRAGNTIYF.

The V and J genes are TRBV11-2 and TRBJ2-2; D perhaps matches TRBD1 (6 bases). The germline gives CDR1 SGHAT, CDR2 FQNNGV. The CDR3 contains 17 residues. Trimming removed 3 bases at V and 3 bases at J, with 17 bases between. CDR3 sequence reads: CASSFQPSGVYTGELFF. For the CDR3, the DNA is TGTGCCAGCAGCTTCCAACCTTCAGGGGTTTACACCGGGGAGCTGTTTTTT.

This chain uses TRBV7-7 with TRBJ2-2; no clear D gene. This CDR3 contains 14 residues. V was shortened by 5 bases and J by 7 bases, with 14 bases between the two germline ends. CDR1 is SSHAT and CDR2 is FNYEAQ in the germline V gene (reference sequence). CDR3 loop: CASSPKREGGELFF. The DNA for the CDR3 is TGTGCCAGCAGCCCGAAGCGTGAAGGCGGGGAGCTGTTTTTT.

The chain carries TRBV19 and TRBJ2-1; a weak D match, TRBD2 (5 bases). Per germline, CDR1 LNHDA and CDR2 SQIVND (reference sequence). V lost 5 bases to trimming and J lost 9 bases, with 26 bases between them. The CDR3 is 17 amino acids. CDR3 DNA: TGTGCCAGTAGTCCTCCGGGTGGTAGGGAGAAATTCATTGAGCAGTTCTTC. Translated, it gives CASSPPGGREKFIEQFF.

The chain's CDR3 is CASSFPPESSYNEQFF. CDR3 DNA sequence: TGCGCCAGCAGCTTCCCCCCCGAGAGCTCCTACAATGAGCAGTTCTTC. V usage is TRBV5-1 and J usage is TRBJ2-1; no reliable D call. V was clipped by 2 bases and J by 0 bases, with 12 bases between them. This CDR3 comprises 16 residues. Germline CDR1 SGHRS, CDR2 YFSETQ.

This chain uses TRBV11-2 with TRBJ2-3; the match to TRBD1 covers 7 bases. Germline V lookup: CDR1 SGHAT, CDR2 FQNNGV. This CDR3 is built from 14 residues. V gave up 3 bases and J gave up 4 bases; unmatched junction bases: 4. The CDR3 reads CASSFRQGADTQYF. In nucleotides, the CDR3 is TGTGCCAGCAGCTTTAGACAGGGCGCAGATACGCAGTATTTT.

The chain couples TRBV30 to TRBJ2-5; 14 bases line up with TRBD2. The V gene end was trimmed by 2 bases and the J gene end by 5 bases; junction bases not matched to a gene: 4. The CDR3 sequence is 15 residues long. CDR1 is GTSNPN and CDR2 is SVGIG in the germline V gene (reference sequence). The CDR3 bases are TGTGCCTGGAGTCTGGGACTAGCGGGGGATGAGACCCAGTACTTC. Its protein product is CAWSLGLAGDETQYF.

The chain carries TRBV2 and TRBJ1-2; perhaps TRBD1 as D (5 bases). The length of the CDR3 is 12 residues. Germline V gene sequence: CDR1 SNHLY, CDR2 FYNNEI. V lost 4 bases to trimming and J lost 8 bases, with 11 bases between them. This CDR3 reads CASSVAGVGYTF. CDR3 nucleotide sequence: TGTGCCAGCAGTGTCGCGGGGGTCGGCTACACCTTC.

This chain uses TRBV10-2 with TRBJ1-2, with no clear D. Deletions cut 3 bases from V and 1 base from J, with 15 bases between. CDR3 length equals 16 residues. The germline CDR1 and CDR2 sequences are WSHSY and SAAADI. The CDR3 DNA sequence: TGCGCCAGCAGTGAACGGGGAGGCAGTAATAACTATGGCTACACCTTC. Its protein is CASSERGGSNNYGYTF.

CDR3 in amino acids: CASSQGLEGDQPQHF. CDR3 in DNA: TGTGCCAGCTCACAAGGACTCGAGGGGGATCAGCCCCAGCATTTT. The gene calls are TRBV18 and TRBJ1-5; TRBD1 might be the D (6 bases). The CDR3 loop spans 15 amino acids. V shed 4 bases and J shed 5 bases, with 15 bases lying between them. Germline V gene data show CDR1 as KGHSH and CDR2 as LQKENI.

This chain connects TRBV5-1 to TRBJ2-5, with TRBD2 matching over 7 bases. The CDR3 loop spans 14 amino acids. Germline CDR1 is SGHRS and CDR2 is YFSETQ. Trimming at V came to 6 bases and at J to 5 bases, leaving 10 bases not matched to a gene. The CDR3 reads CASTRDRGVETQYF. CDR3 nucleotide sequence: TGCGCCAGCACCCGGGACCGGGGGGTGGAGACCCAGTACTTC.

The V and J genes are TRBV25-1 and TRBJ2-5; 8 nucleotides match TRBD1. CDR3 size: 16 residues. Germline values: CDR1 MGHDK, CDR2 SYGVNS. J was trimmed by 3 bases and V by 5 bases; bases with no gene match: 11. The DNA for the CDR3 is TGTGCCAGCAGTCGACAGGGGCTGGGGGGAAAAGAGACCCAGTACTTC. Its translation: CASSRQGLGGKETQYF.

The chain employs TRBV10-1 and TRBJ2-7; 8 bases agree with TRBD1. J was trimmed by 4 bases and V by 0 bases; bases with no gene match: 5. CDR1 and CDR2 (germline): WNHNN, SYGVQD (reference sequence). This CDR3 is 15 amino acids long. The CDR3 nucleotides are TGCGCCAGCAGTGAGTCGACAGGGGACCCATACGAGCAGTACTTC. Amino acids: CASSESTGDPYEQYF.

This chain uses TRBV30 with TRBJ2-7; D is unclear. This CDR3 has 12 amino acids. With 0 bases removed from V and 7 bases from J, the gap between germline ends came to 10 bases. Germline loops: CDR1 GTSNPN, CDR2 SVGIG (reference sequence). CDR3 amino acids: CAWSVSFEEQYF. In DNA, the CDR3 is TGTGCCTGGAGTGTATCATTCGAGGAGCAGTACTTC. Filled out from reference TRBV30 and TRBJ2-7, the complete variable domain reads SQTIHQWPATLVQPVGSPLSLECTVEGTSNPNLYWYRQAAGRGLQLLFYSVGIGQISSEVPQNLSASRPQDRQFILSSKKLLLSDSGFYLCAWSVSFEEQYFGPGTRLTVT.

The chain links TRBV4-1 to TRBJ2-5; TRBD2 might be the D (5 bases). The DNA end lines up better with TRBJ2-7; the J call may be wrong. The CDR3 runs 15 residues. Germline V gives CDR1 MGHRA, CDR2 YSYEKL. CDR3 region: CASSPEGRGTYEQYF. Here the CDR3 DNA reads TGCGCCAGCAGCCCTGAGGGCCGGGGAACCTACGAGCAGTACTTC.

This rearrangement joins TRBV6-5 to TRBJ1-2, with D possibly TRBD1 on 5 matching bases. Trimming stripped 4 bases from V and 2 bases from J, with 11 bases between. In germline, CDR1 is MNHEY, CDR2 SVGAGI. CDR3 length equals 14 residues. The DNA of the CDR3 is TGTGCCAGCAGTTCCAGGACATCGAACTATGGCTACACCTTC. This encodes CASSSRTSNYGYTF.

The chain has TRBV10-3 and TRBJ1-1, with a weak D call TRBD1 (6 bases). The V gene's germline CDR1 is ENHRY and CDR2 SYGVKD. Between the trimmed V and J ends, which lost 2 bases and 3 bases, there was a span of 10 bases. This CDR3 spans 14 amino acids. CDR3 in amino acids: CAISENRVDTEAFF. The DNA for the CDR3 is TGTGCCATCAGTGAGAACAGGGTGGACACTGAAGCTTTCTTT.

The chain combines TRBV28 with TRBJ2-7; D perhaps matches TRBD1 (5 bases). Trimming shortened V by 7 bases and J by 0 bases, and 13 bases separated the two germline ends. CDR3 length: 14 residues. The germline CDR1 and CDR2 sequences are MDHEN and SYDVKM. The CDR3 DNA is TGTGCCAGCACCACGACGACAGTCTCCTACGAGCAGTACTTC. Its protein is CASTTTTVSYEQYF.

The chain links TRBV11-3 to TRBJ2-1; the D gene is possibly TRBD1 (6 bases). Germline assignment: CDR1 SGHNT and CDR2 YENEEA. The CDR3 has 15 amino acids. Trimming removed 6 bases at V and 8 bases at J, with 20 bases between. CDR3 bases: TGTGCCAGCAGGCCGGACAGCCCCGGCAGGGATGAGCAGTTCTTC. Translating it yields CASRPDSPGRDEQFF.

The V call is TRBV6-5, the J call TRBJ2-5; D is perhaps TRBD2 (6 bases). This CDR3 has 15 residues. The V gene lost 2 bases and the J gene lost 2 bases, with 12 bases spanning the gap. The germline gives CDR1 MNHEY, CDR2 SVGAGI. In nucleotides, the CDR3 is TGTGCCAGCAGTTACGTCGGGGGTCCACAAGAGACCCAGTACTTC. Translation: CASSYVGGPQETQYF.

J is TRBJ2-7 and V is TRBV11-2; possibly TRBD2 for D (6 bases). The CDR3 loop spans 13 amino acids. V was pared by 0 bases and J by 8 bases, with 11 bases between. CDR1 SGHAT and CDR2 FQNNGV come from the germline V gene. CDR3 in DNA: TGTGCCAGCAGCTTAGATCGGAGGGCTAAGCAGTACTTC. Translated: CASSLDRRAKQYF.